The next 18 T cell receptor beta chains were all read from a single sample in a study of shared clonotypes between healthy human individuals. Method: immunoSEQ multiplex PCR; TCRdb's copy keeps in-frame clones and lacks some. Of hundreds of thousands of clones in the sample, roughly three quarters were seen once. Sequencing used PBMCs. The receptor set was obtained from a woman in her thirties or forties in good health. Some clones in this sample may be carry-over from other donors' samples.

V and J are TRBV5-1 and TRBJ2-2; the match to TRBD1 covers 8 bases. The CDR3 is 16 residues long. V shed 5 bases, J shed 4 bases, and the junction held 10 bases outside the gene matches. CDR1 and CDR2 from the germline V gene are SGHRS and YFSETQ. CDR3 protein: CASRHPRGQVTGELFF. CDR3 DNA sequence: TGCGCCAGCAGACACCCCAGGGGGCAAGTCACCGGGGAGCTGTTTTTT.

The chain has TRBV6-5 and TRBJ2-7; TRBD1 agrees at 10 bases. The CDR3 covers 15 residues. The germline V gene encodes CDR1 MNHEY and CDR2 SVGAGI. V gave up 4 bases and J gave up 2 bases; unmatched junction bases: 5. The CDR3 coding sequence is TGTGCCAGCAGTTTCTCCGGGACAGGGGCCTACGAGCAGTACTTC. This gives the protein CASSFSGTGAYEQYF.

The chain employs TRBV28 and TRBJ2-2, with 9 bases lining up with TRBD1. The CDR3 runs to 16 residues. In germline, CDR1 is MDHEN, CDR2 SYDVKM. The J segment lost 5 bases and the V segment lost 5 bases, leaving 9 bases of the junction unmatched. CDR3 nucleotide sequence: TGTGCCAGCAGTCTTACCGGGACAGGGAGAACCGGGGAGCTGTTTTTT. Translation: CASSLTGTGRTGELFF.

Points on this clone: Since a far larger clone is one base different, this is likely a read error. The V and J genes are TRBV6-1 and TRBJ1-5; D is ambiguous. Germline V gene data show CDR1 as MNHNS and CDR2 as SASEGT. The CDR3 loop spans 14 amino acids. The CDR3 loop is CASGESGTNQPQHF. CDR3 nucleotide sequence: TGTGCCAGCGGTGAGTCCGGCACTAATCAGCCCCAGCATTTT.

A few counts support this clone. The chain joins TRBV7-8 to TRBJ2-1, with 7 bases identical to TRBD1. Trimming at V came to 4 bases and at J to 1 base, leaving 22 bases not matched to a gene. The CDR3 contains 21 residues. Germline V gives CDR1 SGHVS, CDR2 FQNEAQ. CDR3 sequence (DNA): TGTGCCAGCAGCTCCATATTGTCCCGGGACAGTCATGAGGGGTCCTACAATGAGCAGTTCTTC. Translation gives CASSSILSRDSHEGSYNEQFF. The complete variable domain, with remaining parts taken from reference TRBV7-8 and TRBJ2-1, reads GAGVSQSPRYKVAKRGQDVALRCDPISGHVSLFWYQQALGQGPEFLTYFQNEAQLDKSGLPSDRFFAERPEGSVSTLKIQRTQQEDSAVYLCASSSILSRDSHEGSYNEQFFGPGTRLTVL.

This clone was seen ten or more times. The genes are TRBV11-2 and TRBJ2-5, with D perhaps given as TRBD1 or TRBD2 (6 bases each). Germline-derived CDR1 and CDR2 are SGHAT and FQNNGV. The CDR3 loop spans 14 amino acids. V dropped 2 bases and J dropped 1 base, with 8 bases sitting between them. The CDR3 bases are TGTGCCAGCAGCTTAAGGGGGGTCCAAGAGACCCAGTACTTC. This sequence encodes CASSLRGVQETQYF.

The rearrangement links TRBV7-2 to TRBJ2-7, with 8 bases lining up with TRBD1. The CDR3 is 13 residues long. Germline loops: CDR1 SGHTA, CDR2 FQGNSA. V shed 3 bases and J 7 bases; nucleotides not matched to a gene: 5. The CDR3 sequence: CASSFDRGWEQYF. The CDR3 DNA sequence: TGTGCCAGCAGCTTCGACAGGGGTTGGGAGCAGTACTTC.

As concerns this clone: A single base is all that separates this from a far larger clone, so a read error is likely. The CDR3 spells CAGTRRWGRGEAGGNEQYF. The CDR3 DNA reads as TGTGCCGGCACAAGGAGGTGGGGCAGGGGAGAAGCGGGAGGCAACGAGCAGTACTTC. The rearrangement joins TRBV27 to TRBJ2-7; 9 nucleotides line up with TRBD2. The CDR3 sequence is 19 residues long. The germline gives CDR1 MNHEY, CDR2 SMNVEV (reference sequence). After removal of 11 bases from V and 5 bases from J, the junction contained 28 bases not matched to a gene.

The chain combines TRBV5-6 with TRBJ2-1, with 7 bases aligning to TRBD2. Germline V gene sequence: CDR1 SGHDT, CDR2 YYEEEE. The CDR3 is 14 residues long. The junction had 5 bases not matched to a gene; V was cut back by 2 bases and J by 6 bases. CDR3 in DNA: TGTGCCAGCAGCTTTTTAGCGGGTTTCAATGAGCAGTTCTTC. This encodes CASSFLAGFNEQFF. Based on the CDR3 plus reference TRBV5-6 and TRBJ2-1, the full variable domain is DAGVTQSPTHLIKTRGQQVTLRCSPKSGHDTVSWYQQALGQGPQFIFQYYEEEERQRGNFPDRFSGHQFPNYSSELNVNALLLGDSALYLCASSFLAGFNEQFFGPGTRLTVL.

The genes are TRBV7-6 and TRBJ2-7; the match to TRBD2 covers 14 bases. In germline, CDR1 is SGHVS, CDR2 FNYEAQ. The CDR3 has 15 amino acids. The trim removed 5 bases at V and 4 bases at J, leaving 4 bases unmatched. The CDR3 nucleotides are TGTGCCAGCAGCCAAAGACTAGCGGGAGGGTACGAGCAGTACTTC. The encoded protein is CASSQRLAGGYEQYF.

The chain employs TRBV6-5 and TRBJ2-5; the match to TRBD2 covers 13 bases. J was trimmed by 3 bases and V by 7 bases; bases with no gene match: 2. CDR1 and CDR2 from the germline V gene are MNHEY and SVGAGI. The CDR3 runs to 14 residues. CDR3 DNA sequence: TGTGCCAGCACCGGACTAGCGGGGGAAGAGACCCAGTACTTC. Protein: CASTGLAGEETQYF.

The J gene is TRBJ2-1, the V gene TRBV11-2; no firm D call. Germline V lookup: CDR1 SGHAT, CDR2 FQNNGV. Trimming removed 3 bases from V and 5 bases from J, with 11 bases in between. The CDR3 is made up of 14 amino acids. As DNA, the CDR3 is TGTGCCAGCAGCTTGTTTGCGGAGCACAATGAGCAGTTCTTC. Amino acid sequence: CASSLFAEHNEQFF.

The V gene is TRBV5-1, the J gene TRBJ1-1, with TRBD1 as a possible D gene (6 bases). This CDR3 is 13 amino acids long. Germline-derived CDR1 and CDR2 are SGHRS and YFSETQ. V was shortened by 4 bases and J by 12 bases, with 19 bases between the two germline ends. CDR3: CASSPADSLIPFF. CDR3 in DNA: TGCGCCAGCAGCCCGGCGGACAGCCTAATCCCTTTCTTT.

A remark on this clone: At one of its ends the junction is not consistent with the germline gene, which may arise from a read error. V gene TRBV7-7 combines with J gene TRBJ2-1; tentatively, D is TRBD2 (6 bases). Germline assignment: CDR1 SSHAT and CDR2 FNYEAQ (reference sequence). This CDR3 contains 13 residues. The CDR3 DNA sequence: TGTGCTAGCAGCTTCGGGCGGGACGGGGAGCAGTTCTTC. Translation gives CASSFGRDGEQFF.

The CDR3 nucleotides are TGTGCCAGCAGCACGGGACTACTATTAGGGGATACGCAGTATTTT. It specifies CASSTGLLLGDTQYF. The chain combines TRBV7-2 with TRBJ2-3; 7 nucleotides align to TRBD2. The V segment lost 5 bases and the J segment 6 bases; nucleotides outside the gene matches: 11. Germline V lookup: CDR1 SGHTA, CDR2 FQGNSA. The CDR3 loop spans 15 amino acids. Full variable domain (rest looked up from reference TRBV7-2 and TRBJ2-3): GAGVSQSPSNKVTEKGKDVELRCDPISGHTALYWYRQSLGQGLEFLIYFQGNSAPDKSGLPSDRFSAERTGGSVSTLTIQRTQQEDSAVYLCASSTGLLLGDTQYFGPGTRLTVL.

The rearrangement joins TRBV29-1 to TRBJ1-2, with TRBD1 identical over 12 bases. This CDR3 has 15 amino acids. Germline-derived CDR1 and CDR2 are SQVTM and ANQGSEA. V dropped 4 bases and J dropped 5; count of bases not matched to a gene: 8. The chain's CDR3 is CSVGGQGARDYGYTF. In DNA, the CDR3 is TGCAGCGTTGGGGGACAGGGGGCGCGAGATTATGGCTACACCTTC.

The chain carries TRBV11-3 and TRBJ2-1; D not certain. Germline V lookup: CDR1 SGHNT, CDR2 YENEEA. V was shortened by 1 base and J by 5 bases, with 3 bases between the two germline ends. There are 12 residues in the CDR3. The CDR3 loop reads CASSLGDNEQFF. The CDR3 bases are TGTGCCAGCAGCTTAGGAGACAATGAGCAGTTCTTC.

DNA of the CDR3: TGTGCCAGTAGTATGACGGTCACCGGGGAGCTGTTTTTT. Translating it yields CASSMTVTGELFF. V and J are TRBV19 and TRBJ2-2, with D uncertain. V lost 3 bases and J 4 bases, leaving 6 bases between the germline ends. There are 13 residues in the CDR3. Germline V gene data show CDR1 as LNHDA and CDR2 as SQIVND (reference sequence).